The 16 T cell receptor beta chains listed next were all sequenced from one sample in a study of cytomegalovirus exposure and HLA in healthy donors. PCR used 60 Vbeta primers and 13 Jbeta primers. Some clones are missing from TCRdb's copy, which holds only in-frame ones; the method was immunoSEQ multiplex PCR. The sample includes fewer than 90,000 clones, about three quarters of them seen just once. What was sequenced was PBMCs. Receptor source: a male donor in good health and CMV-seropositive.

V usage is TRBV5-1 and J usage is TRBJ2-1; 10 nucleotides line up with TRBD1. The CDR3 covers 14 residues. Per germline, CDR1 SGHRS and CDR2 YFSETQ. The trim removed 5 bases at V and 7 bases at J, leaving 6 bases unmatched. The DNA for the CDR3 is TGCGCCAGCAGATCGACAGGGGGCCTGAATGAGCAGTTCTTC. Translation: CASRSTGGLNEQFF.

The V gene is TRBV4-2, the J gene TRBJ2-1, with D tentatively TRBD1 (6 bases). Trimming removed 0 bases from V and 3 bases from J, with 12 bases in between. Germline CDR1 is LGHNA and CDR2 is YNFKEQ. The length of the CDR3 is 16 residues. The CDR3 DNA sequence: TGTGCCAGCAGCCAAGATCGGGGACAAGTCTACAATGAGCAGTTCTTC. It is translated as CASSQDRGQVYNEQFF.

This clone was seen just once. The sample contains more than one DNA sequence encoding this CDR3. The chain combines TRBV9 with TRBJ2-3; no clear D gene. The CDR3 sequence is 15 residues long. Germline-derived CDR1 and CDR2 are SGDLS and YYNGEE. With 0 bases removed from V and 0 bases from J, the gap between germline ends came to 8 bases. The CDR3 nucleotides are TGTGCCAGCAGCGTAGTGGCGGCTAGCACAGATACGCAGTATTTT. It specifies CASSVVAASTDTQYF. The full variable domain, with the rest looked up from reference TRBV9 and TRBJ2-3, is DSGVTQTPKHLITATGQRVTLRCSPRSGDLSVYWYQQSLDQGLQFLIQYYNGEERAKGNILERFSAQQFPDLHSELNLSSLELGDSALYFCASSVVAASTDTQYFGPGTRLTVL.

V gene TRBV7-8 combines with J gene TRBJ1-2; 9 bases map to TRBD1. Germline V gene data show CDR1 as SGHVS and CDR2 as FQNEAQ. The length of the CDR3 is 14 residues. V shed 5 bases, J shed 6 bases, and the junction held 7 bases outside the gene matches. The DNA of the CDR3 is TGTGCCAGCAGCCGAATCGGGACAGGGAATGGCTACACCTTC. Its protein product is CASSRIGTGNGYTF.

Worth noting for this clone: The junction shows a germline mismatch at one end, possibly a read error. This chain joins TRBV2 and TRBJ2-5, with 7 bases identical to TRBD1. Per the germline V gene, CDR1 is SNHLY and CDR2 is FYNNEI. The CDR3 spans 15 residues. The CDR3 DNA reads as TGTGCCAGCAGTGAAGAACAGGGGTACCAAGAGACTCAGTACTTC. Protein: CASSEEQGYQETQYF.

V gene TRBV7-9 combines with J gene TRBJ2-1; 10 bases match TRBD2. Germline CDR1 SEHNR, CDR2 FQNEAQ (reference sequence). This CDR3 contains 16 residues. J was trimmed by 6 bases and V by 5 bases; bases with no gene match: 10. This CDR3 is CASSPHLRTSGNEQFF. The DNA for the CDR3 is TGTGCCAGCAGCCCACACCTCCGGACTAGCGGCAATGAGCAGTTCTTC.

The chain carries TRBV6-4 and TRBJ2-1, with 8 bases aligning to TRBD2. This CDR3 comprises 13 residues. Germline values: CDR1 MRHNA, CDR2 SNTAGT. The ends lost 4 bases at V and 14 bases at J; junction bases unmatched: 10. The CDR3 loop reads CASSVSLGSGEFF. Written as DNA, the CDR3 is TGTGCCAGCAGTGTTTCTTTGGGTAGCGGGGAGTTCTTC.

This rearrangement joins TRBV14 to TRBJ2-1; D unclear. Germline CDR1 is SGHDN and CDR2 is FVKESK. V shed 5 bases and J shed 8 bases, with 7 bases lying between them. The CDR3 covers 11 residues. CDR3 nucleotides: TGTGCCAGCAGCTACGAGGATGAGCAGTTCTTC. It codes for CASSYEDEQFF.

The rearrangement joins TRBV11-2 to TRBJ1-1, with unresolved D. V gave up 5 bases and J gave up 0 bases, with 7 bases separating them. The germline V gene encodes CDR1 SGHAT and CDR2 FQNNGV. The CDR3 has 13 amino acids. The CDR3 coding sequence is TGTGCCAGCAGCCCGAGGATGAACACTGAAGCTTTCTTT. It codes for CASSPRMNTEAFF. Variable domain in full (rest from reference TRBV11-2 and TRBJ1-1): EAGVAQSPRYKIIEKRQSVAFWCNPISGHATLYWYQQILGQGPKLLIQFQNNGVVDDSQLPKDRFSAERLKGVDSTLKIQPAKLEDSAVYLCASSPRMNTEAFFGQGTRLTVV.

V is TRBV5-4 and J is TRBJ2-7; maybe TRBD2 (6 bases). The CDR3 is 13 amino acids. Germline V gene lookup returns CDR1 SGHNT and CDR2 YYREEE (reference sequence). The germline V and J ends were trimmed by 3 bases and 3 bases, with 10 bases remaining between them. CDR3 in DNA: TGTGCCAGCAGCTCCCGGGAGAACTACGAGCAGTACTTC. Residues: CASSSRENYEQYF. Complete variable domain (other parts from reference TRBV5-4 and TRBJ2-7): ETGVTQSPTHLIKTRGQQVTLRCSSQSGHNTVSWYQQALGQGPQFIFQYYREEENGRGNFPPRFSGLQFPNYSSELNVNALELDDSALYLCASSSRENYEQYFGPGTRLTVT.

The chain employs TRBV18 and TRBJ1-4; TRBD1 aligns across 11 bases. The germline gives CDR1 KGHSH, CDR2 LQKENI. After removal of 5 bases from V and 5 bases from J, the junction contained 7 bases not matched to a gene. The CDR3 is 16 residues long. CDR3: CASSKTGQGVNEKLFF. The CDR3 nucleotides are TGTGCCAGCTCAAAAACGGGACAGGGGGTCAATGAAAAACTGTTTTTT.

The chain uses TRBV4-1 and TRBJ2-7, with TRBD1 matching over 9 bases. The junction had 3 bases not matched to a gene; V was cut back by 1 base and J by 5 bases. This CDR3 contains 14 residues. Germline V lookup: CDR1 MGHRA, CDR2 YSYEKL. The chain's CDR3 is CASSQAGQGDEQYF. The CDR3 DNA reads TGCGCCAGCAGCCAAGCGGGACAGGGTGACGAGCAGTACTTC.

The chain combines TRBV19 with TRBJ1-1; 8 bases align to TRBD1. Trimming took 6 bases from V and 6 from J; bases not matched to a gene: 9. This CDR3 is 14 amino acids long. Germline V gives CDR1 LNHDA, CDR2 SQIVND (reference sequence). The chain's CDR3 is CASRMDRASSEAFF. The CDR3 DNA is TGTGCCAGTAGGATGGACAGGGCGAGCTCTGAAGCTTTCTTT.

The CDR3, as DNA: TGTGCCAGTAGTCAACCGGGACAGGGGACTCAGCCCCAGCATTTT. Amino acid sequence: CASSQPGQGTQPQHF. The chain joins TRBV19 to TRBJ1-5, with TRBD1 matching 10 bases. The CDR3 has 15 amino acids. CDR1 is LNHDA and CDR2 is SQIVND in the germline V gene (reference sequence). Germline trimming cut 5 bases from V and 6 bases from J; bases unmatched to any gene: 7.

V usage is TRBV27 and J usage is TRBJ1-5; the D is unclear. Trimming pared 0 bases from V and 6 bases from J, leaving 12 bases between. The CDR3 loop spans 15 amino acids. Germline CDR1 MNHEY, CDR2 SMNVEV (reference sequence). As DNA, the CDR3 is TGTGCCAGCAGTTTATCTGGCAACCGCGGTCAGCCCCAGCATTTT. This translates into CASSLSGNRGQPQHF.

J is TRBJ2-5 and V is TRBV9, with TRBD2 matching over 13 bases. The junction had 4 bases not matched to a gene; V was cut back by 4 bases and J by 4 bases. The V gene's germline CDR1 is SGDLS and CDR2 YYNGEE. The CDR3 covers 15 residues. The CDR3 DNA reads TGTGCCAGCAGCTTCACTAGCGGGAGGGGAGAGACCCAGTACTTC. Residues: CASSFTSGRGETQYF.